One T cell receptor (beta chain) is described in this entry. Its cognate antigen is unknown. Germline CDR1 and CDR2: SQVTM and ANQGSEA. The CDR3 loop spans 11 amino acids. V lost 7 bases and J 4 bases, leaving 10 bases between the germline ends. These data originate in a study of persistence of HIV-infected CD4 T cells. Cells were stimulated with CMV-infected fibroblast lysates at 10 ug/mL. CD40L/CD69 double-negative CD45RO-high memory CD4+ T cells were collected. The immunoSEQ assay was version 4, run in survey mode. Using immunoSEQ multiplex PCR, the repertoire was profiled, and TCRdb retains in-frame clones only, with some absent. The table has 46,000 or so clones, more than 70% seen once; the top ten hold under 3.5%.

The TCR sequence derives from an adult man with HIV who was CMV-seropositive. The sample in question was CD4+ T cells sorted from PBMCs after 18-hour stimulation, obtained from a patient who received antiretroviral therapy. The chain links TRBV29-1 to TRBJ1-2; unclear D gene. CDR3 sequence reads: CSASVAYGYTF. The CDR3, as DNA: TGCAGCGCTTCGGTGGCCTATGGCTACACCTTC.